A single sample gave rise to the 27 T cell receptor beta chains below, sequenced in a study of T cell clonality in common variable immunodeficiency. Only in-frame clones appear in the TCRdb table, and some are missing; sequencing was by immunoSEQ multiplex PCR. The sample is made up of approximately 44,000 clones, none counted only once. Sequencing used peripheral blood mononuclear cells. These receptors all come from a person aged 18 to 70 in good health.

This clone was counted at least ten times. The read falls 3 residues short of the CDR3 end, and the missing part is taken from the germline J gene. This chain joins TRBV7-7 and TRBJ2-1; 8 nucleotides match TRBD2. Germline CDR1 and CDR2: SSHAT and FNYEAQ (reference sequence). With 2 bases clipped from V and 5 bases from J, the junction kept 8 bases outside the gene matches. The CDR3 contains 16 residues. The covered CDR3 bases are TGTGCCAGCAGCTTATCCCGGACTAGCCAGGACAATGAG. Translation gives CASSLSRTSQDNE. The full CDR3 sequence reads CASSLSRTSQDNEQFF.

This clone was counted many times. The read ends 3 residues shy of where the CDR3 ends; the end is completed using the germline J gene. The J gene is TRBJ2-5, the V gene TRBV2; tentative D call: TRBD1 (5 bases). V lost 3 bases and J lost 3, with 11 bases in between. CDR1 is SNHLY, CDR2 FYNNEI, per germline. This CDR3 spans 14 amino acids. The CDR3 DNA, read in part, is TGTGCCAGCAGTGAGTGGGTCAGGGAAGAGACC. This translates into CASSEWVREET. The full CDR3 protein reads CASSEWVREETQYF.

This clone occurred many times. Sequencing ends 3 residues short of the CDR3 end; the germline J gene provides the rest. J is TRBJ2-7 and V is TRBV5-1, with D perhaps matching TRBD2 (6 bases). Trimming removed 0 bases at V and 6 bases at J, with 10 bases between. This CDR3 region has 13 residues. Germline assignment: CDR1 SGHRS and CDR2 YFSETQ. The covered CDR3 bases are TGCGCCAGCAGCTTGGCAGGGAGGTCCGAG. It codes for CASSLAGRSE. The whole CDR3 protein reads CASSLAGRSEQYF.

This clone was found many times. The read falls 3 residues short of the CDR3 end, and the missing part is taken from the germline J gene. The chain has TRBV9 and TRBJ2-3, with 14 bases aligning to TRBD2. The CDR3 has 18 residues. After removal of 4 bases from V and 4 bases from J, the junction contained 11 bases not matched to a gene. Germline V lookup: CDR1 SGDLS, CDR2 YYNGEE. CDR3 protein: CASSPRLAGGPSADTQYF. CDR3 DNA, as far as it was read: TGTGCCAGCAGCCCACGACTAGCGGGGGGGCCAAGTGCAGATACG.

The sample holds many counts of this clone. Read coverage stops 3 residues before the CDR3 terminus; the germline J gene supplies the remainder. The chain is built from TRBV13 and TRBJ2-2, with D maybe TRBD1 (5 bases). The germline V gene has CDR1 PRHDT and CDR2 FYEKMQ (reference sequence). The V end lost 5 bases, the J end lost 0 bases, and 10 bases lay between the germline ends. CDR3 length: 15 amino acids. The CDR3 loop is CASSTQGPNTGELFF. The sequenced part of the CDR3 DNA is TGTGCCAGCAGCACCCAGGGCCCGAACACCGGGGAG.

This clone was seen many times. The DNA ends 3 residues before the CDR3 does, and the rest of the CDR3 is filled in from the germline J gene. The V call is TRBV30, the J call TRBJ2-7; the D is unclear. The CDR3 covers 11 residues. Germline V lookup: CDR1 GTSNPN, CDR2 SVGIG (reference sequence). Trimming stripped 7 bases from V and 6 bases from J, with 13 bases between. CDR3 region: CASRNFREQYF. The part of the CDR3 DNA that was read is TGTGCCTCTAGGAACTTCCGCGAG. The variable domain in full, with the rest retrieved from reference TRBV30 and TRBJ2-7, is SQTIHQWPATLVQPVGSPLSLECTVEGTSNPNLYWYRQAAGRGLQLLFYSVGIGQISSEVPQNLSASRPQDRQFILSSKKLLLSDSGFYLCASRNFREQYFGPGTRLTVT.

Ten or more counts support this clone. The read stops 3 residues short of the end of the CDR3; the missing end is completed from the germline J gene. The rearrangement links TRBV30 to TRBJ1-2; D not certain. Germline CDR1 and CDR2: GTSNPN and SVGIG (reference sequence). V lost 0 bases and J lost 3, with 5 bases in between. The CDR3 covers 12 residues. CDR3 sequence reads: CAWSVYYYGYTF. CDR3 bases read: TGTGCCTGGAGTGTATACTACTATGGC.

This clone was detected a few times. The read ends 3 residues shy of where the CDR3 ends; the end is completed using the germline J gene. J is TRBJ1-4 and V is TRBV19, with D maybe TRBD1 (5 bases). Germline V gene lookup returns CDR1 LNHDA and CDR2 SQIVND (reference sequence). The germline V and J ends were trimmed by 5 bases and 3 bases, with 13 bases remaining between them. The CDR3 length is 15 residues. The CDR3 is CASSDLTEANEKLFF. Partial CDR3 DNA: TGTGCCAGTAGTGATTTGACAGAGGCTAATGAAAAA.

This clone appeared many times. The CDR3 goes on 3 residues after the read ends, and that part is filled in from the germline J gene. The V gene is TRBV23-1, the J gene TRBJ2-2; D gene unclear. TRBV23-1 is an ORF, and what it does is uncertain. This CDR3 comprises 12 residues. The V end lost 4 bases, the J end lost 5 bases, and 5 bases lay between the germline ends. Partial CDR3 DNA: TGCGCCAGCAGTCCCCTAACCGGGGAG. Translation gives CASSPLTGE. The complete CDR3 sequence is CASSPLTGELFF.

Ten or more counts support this clone. The missing CDR3 end, 3 residues past where the read stops, is filled in from the germline J gene. The V and J genes are TRBV19 and TRBJ1-1; D call uncertain. Germline V gene lookup returns CDR1 LNHDA and CDR2 SQIVND (reference sequence). The germline V and J ends were trimmed by 0 bases and 7 bases, with 12 bases remaining between them. This CDR3 spans 14 amino acids. Partial CDR3 DNA: TGTGCCAGTAGTATAGAGTCCAGATTAAGTGAA. This gives the protein CASSIESRLSE. The full CDR3 protein is CASSIESRLSEAFF.

This clone occurred many times. The read is 3 residues too short to cover the CDR3 end, so that end is filled in from the germline J gene. V is TRBV5-6 and J is TRBJ1-1, with unresolved D. The V gene's germline CDR1 is SGHDT and CDR2 YYEEEE. This CDR3 region has 13 residues. Trimming shortened V by 4 bases and J by 7 bases, and 14 bases separated the two germline ends. The CDR3 bases that were read are TGTGCCAGCAGCAACGAGGCGGGAATTGAA. Translation gives CASSNEAGIE. The whole CDR3 sequence reads CASSNEAGIEAFF.

In its sample, this clone was seen many times. The read ends 3 residues early relative to the CDR3; the germline J gene fills the gap. The chain couples TRBV5-4 to TRBJ2-2; a possible D gene is TRBD2 (5 bases). Germline loops: CDR1 SGHNT, CDR2 YYREEE (reference sequence). V lost 4 bases to trimming and J lost 5 bases, with 9 bases between them. The CDR3 runs 13 residues. The CDR3: CASSAGVTGELFF. The CDR3 bases that were read are TGTGCCAGCAGCGCCGGGGTGACCGGGGAG.

The sample holds many counts of this clone. The CDR3 is cut off 3 residues early in the read; its end comes from the germline J gene. The chain recombines TRBV20-1 with TRBJ1-2, with D unclear. From germline, CDR1 is DFQATT and CDR2 SNEGSKA (reference sequence). Deletions cut 0 bases from V and 2 bases from J, with 7 bases between. This CDR3 comprises 13 residues. The CDR3 DNA, read in part, is TGCAGTGCTAGAGATCGGGTAAACTATGGC. It yields the protein CSARDRVNYG. In full, the CDR3 reads CSARDRVNYGYTF.

This clone was seen many times. The read terminates 3 residues ahead of where the CDR3 ends, so the germline J gene completes it. The genes are TRBV29-1 and TRBJ2-3; D is perhaps TRBD2 (6 bases). CDR1 is SQVTM, CDR2 ANQGSEA, per germline. The CDR3 totals 12 residues. Here the CDR3 reads CSVSGGTDTQYF. Incomplete CDR3 DNA: TGCAGTGTTAGCGGAGGCACAGATACG.

This clone was observed many times. The DNA ends 3 residues before the CDR3 does, and the rest of the CDR3 is filled in from the germline J gene. This CDR3 is also generated by other DNA sequences in the sample. The chain combines TRBV12-3 or TRBV12-4 with TRBJ2-5; the match to TRBD2 covers 10 bases. Trimming took 5 bases from V and 4 from J; bases not matched to a gene: 4. There are 14 residues in the CDR3. CDR3 DNA (partial): TGTGCCAGCAGTCCTAGCGGGAGTTCAGAGACC. It yields the protein CASSPSGSSET. The full CDR3 protein reads CASSPSGSSETQYF.

This clone has a handful of counts. The CDR3 end is not reached by the read, which stops 3 residues before it; the germline J gene fills it in. The V gene is TRBV5-1, the J gene TRBJ2-3; 7 positions agree with TRBD1. Germline values: CDR1 SGHRS, CDR2 YFSETQ. This CDR3 has 12 amino acids. The chain's CDR3 is CASGTEQETQYF. The sequenced part of the CDR3 DNA is TGCGCCTCCGGGACAGAACAAGAGACG.

This clone was found many times. The DNA ends 3 residues before the CDR3 does, and the rest of the CDR3 is filled in from the germline J gene. J is TRBJ2-1 and V is TRBV10-1, with 7 positions matching TRBD1. With 4 bases clipped from V and 6 bases from J, the junction kept 3 bases outside the gene matches. Germline CDR1 WNHNN, CDR2 SYGVQD (reference sequence). The CDR3 consists of 13 residues. CDR3 bases read: TGCGCCAGCAGTGTGAGGGGGCTCAATGAG. It yields the protein CASSVRGLNE. The whole CDR3 reads CASSVRGLNEQFF.

This clone was seen many times. Read coverage stops 3 residues before the CDR3 terminus; the germline J gene supplies the remainder. The chain carries TRBV7-6 and TRBJ1-1, with a tentative D call TRBD1 (5 bases). Germline V gene sequence: CDR1 SGHVS, CDR2 FNYEAQ. The V end lost 1 base, the J end lost 2 bases, and 11 bases lay between the germline ends. CDR3 length equals 15 residues. The CDR3 here is CASSLGRAINTEAFF. CDR3 DNA (partial): TGTGCCAGCAGCTTAGGCAGGGCCATCAACACTGAA.

In its sample, this clone was seen many times. The read terminates 3 residues before the CDR3 end, so the remaining end is supplied by the germline J gene. The chain carries TRBV30 and TRBJ1-3, with a tentative D call TRBD1 (6 bases). With 5 bases removed from V and 4 bases from J, the gap between germline ends came to 12 bases. The CDR3 has 13 residues. The germline V gene encodes CDR1 GTSNPN and CDR2 SVGIG (reference sequence). The DNA read from the CDR3 is TGTGCCTGGGCCAGGGGAACGGGAAACACC. The encoded protein is CAWARGTGNT. The CDR3 in its entirety is CAWARGTGNTIYF.

This clone was counted ten times or more. The read comes to an end 3 residues before the CDR3 does, leaving the germline J gene to fill in the end. The rearrangement uses TRBV6-2 or TRBV6-3 and TRBJ2-5, with 8 bases matching TRBD2. CDR3 size: 15 residues. J gave up 1 base and V 0 bases, and 1 base lay outside the gene matches. Germline V gene sequence: CDR1 MNHEY, CDR2 SVGEGT. CDR3 DNA (partial): TGTGCCAGCAGTTACTCGAGCGGGGGCCAAGAGACC. It translates to CASSYSSGGQET. The entire CDR3 protein is CASSYSSGGQETQYF.

This clone was recorded at least ten times. The CDR3 is cut off 3 residues early in the read; its end comes from the germline J gene. V and J are TRBV29-1 and TRBJ1-2; tentative D call: TRBD1 (5 bases). The germline CDR1 and CDR2 sequences are SQVTM and ANQGSEA. CDR3 length: 11 residues. The CDR3 is CSTEWGGGYTF. CDR3 DNA, as far as it was read: TGCAGCACCGAATGGGGGGGAGGC.

This clone came up many times. The CDR3 goes on 3 residues after the read ends, and that part is filled in from the germline J gene. The V and J genes are TRBV30 and TRBJ1-5, with 7 bases matching TRBD1. The CDR3 runs 14 residues. Looked up from germline, CDR1 is GTSNPN and CDR2 is SVGIG (reference sequence). CDR3 DNA, as far as it was read: TGTGCCTGGAGCGCGAGCCCTAGGGGGCTCCCC. Translated, it gives CAWSASPRGLP. The entire CDR3 protein reads CAWSASPRGLPQHF. Using reference TRBV30 and TRBJ1-5 for the parts outside the CDR3, the full variable domain is SQTIHQWPATLVQPVGSPLSLECTVEGTSNPNLYWYRQAAGRGLQLLFYSVGIGQISSEVPQNLSASRPQDRQFILSSKKLLLSDSGFYLCAWSASPRGLPQHFGDGTRLSIL.

This clone was counted at least ten times. The CDR3 is cut off 3 residues early in the read; its end comes from the germline J gene. The V and J genes are TRBV14 and TRBJ2-7; tentative D call: TRBD2 (6 bases). Germline V lookup: CDR1 SGHDN, CDR2 FVKESK. With 3 bases removed from V and 2 bases from J, the gap between germline ends came to 8 bases. The CDR3 length is 13 residues. The CDR3 sequence: CASSHGGAYEQYF. The covered CDR3 bases are TGTGCCAGCAGCCATGGAGGGGCCTACGAG.

This clone showed up many times. Read sequence stops 3 residues before the CDR3 end, and the germline J gene provides the missing end. This chain joins TRBV6-1 and TRBJ2-3, with 9 bases identical to TRBD2. V lost 0 bases to trimming and J lost 2 bases; unmatched junction nucleotides: 6. The CDR3 has 17 amino acids. The germline V gene encodes CDR1 MNHNS and CDR2 SASEGT. CDR3 DNA, as far as it was read: TGTGCCAGCAGTGAAGCGGTGGCGGGAGGGCACACAGATACG. Translation gives CASSEAVAGGHTDT. The complete CDR3 reads CASSEAVAGGHTDTQYF.

In this sample, this clone is medium-sized. Sequencing ends 3 residues short of the CDR3 end; the germline J gene provides the rest. This sequence joins TRBV20-1 and TRBJ2-1, with 11 bases matching TRBD1. With 5 bases clipped from V and 6 bases from J, the junction kept 6 bases outside the gene matches. This CDR3 has 14 amino acids. The V gene's germline CDR1 is DFQATT and CDR2 SNEGSKA (reference sequence). CDR3 DNA, as far as it was read: TGCAGTGCTGAAAGGACAGGGGGCATCAATGAG. Protein product: CSAERTGGINE. The entire CDR3 protein reads CSAERTGGINEQFF.

At least ten counts were recorded for this clone. From the germline J gene comes the end of the CDR3, since the read stops 3 residues before it. The rearrangement joins TRBV5-4 to TRBJ1-1, with 8 bases aligning to TRBD1. Germline V lookup: CDR1 SGHNT, CDR2 YYREEE (reference sequence). CDR3 length: 13 amino acids. V shed 3 bases, J shed 4 bases, and the junction held 2 bases outside the gene matches. CDR3 sequence reads: CASSSDRGTEAFF. The covered CDR3 bases are TGTGCCAGCAGCTCTGACAGGGGCACTGAA.

This clone was observed at least ten times. The read finishes 3 residues shy of the CDR3 end, and the germline J gene is used to complete it. The V and J genes are TRBV18 and TRBJ2-5; D possibly corresponds to TRBD2 (6 bases). CDR3 length equals 13 residues. Germline V CDR1 and CDR2: KGHSH, LQKENI. V dropped 8 bases and J dropped 1 base, with 11 bases sitting between them. CDR3 loop: CASTRDSQETQYF. CDR3 DNA, as far as it was read: TGTGCCAGCACCCGGGACTCCCAAGAGACC. Based on the CDR3 plus reference TRBV18 and TRBJ2-5, the full variable domain is NAGVMQNPRHLVRRRGQEARLRCSPMKGHSHVYWYRQLPEEGLKFMVYLQKENIIDESGMPKERFSAEFPKEGPSILRIQQVVRGDSAAYFCASTRDSQETQYFGPGTRLLVL.